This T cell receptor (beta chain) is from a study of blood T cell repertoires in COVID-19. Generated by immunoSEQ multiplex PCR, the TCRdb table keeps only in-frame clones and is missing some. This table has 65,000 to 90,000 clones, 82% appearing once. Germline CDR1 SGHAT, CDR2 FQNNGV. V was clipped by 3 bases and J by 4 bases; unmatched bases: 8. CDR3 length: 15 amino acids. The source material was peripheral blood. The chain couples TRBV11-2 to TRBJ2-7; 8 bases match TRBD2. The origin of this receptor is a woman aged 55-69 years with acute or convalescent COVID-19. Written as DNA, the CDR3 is TGTGCCAGCAGCTTCGGGGGGGGAAGCGGGTACGAGCAGTACTTC. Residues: CASSFGGGSGYEQYF. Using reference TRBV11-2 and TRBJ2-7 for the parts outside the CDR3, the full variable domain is EAGVAQSPRYKIIEKRQSVAFWCNPISGHATLYWYQQILGQGPKLLIQFQNNGVVDDSQLPKDRFSAERLKGVDSTLKIQPAKLEDSAVYLCASSFGGGSGYEQYFGPGTRLTVT.